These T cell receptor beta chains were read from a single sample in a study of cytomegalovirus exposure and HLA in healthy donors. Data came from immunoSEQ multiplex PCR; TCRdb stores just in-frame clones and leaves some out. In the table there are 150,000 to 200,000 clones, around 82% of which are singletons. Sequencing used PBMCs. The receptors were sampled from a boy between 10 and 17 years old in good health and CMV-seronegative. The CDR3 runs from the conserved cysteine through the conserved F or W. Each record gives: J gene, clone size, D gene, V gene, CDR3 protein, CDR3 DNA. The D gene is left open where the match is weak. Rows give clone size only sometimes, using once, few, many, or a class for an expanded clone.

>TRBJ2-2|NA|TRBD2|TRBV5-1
CASSGLAGGSGELFF
TGCGCCAGCAGCGGTCTAGCGGGAGGTAGCGGGGAGCTGTTTTTT
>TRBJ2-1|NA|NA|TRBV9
CASSAYAGGGFNEQFF
TGTGCCAGCAGCGCCTACGCCGGGGGAGGTTTCAATGAGCAGTTCTTC
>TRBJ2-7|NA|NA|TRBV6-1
CASSEFEAVYEQYF
TGTGCCAGCAGTGAATTCGAGGCAGTCTACGAGCAGTACTTC
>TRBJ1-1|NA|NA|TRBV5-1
CASSLVQGMAFF
TGCGCCAGCAGCTTGGTGCAGGGAATGGCTTTCTTT
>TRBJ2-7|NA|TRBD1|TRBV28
CASSPTGTSYEQYF
TGTGCCAGCAGTCCGACAGGGACCAGCTACGAGCAGTACTTC
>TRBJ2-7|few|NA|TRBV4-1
CASSQVTPSLLFF
TGCGCCAGCAGCCAAGTAACACCCTCTCTTCTGTTCTTC
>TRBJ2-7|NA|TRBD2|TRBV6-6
CATGGLSYEQYF
TGTGCCACGGGGGGGTTAAGCTACGAGCAGTACTTC
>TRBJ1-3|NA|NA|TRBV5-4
CASSSAGQGNTIYF
TGTGCCAGCAGCTCCGCGGGGCAAGGAAACACCATATATTTT
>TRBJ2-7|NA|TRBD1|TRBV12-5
CASGLVAGQGIGQYF
TGTGCTAGTGGTTTGGTAGCGGGACAGGGAATAGGGCAGTACTTC
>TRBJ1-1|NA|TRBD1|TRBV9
CASSVYGTENTEAFF
TGTGCCAGCAGCGTATACGGGACAGAGAACACTGAAGCTTTCTTT
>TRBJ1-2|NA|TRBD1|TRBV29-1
CSVESVGTGFFSYTF
TGCAGCGTTGAATCCGTCGGGACAGGGTTTTTTAGCTACACCTTC
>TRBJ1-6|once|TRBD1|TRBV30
CAWSVQGDSPLHF
TGTGCCTGGAGTGTACAGGGGGATTCACCCCTCCACTTT
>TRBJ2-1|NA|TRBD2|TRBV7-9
CASSRGLAVYNEQFF
TGTGCCAGCAGCCGTGGACTAGCGGTTTACAATGAGCAGTTCTTC
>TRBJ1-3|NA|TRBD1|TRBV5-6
CASSAPGQGSGNTIYF
TGTGCCAGCAGCGCGCCGGGACAGGGCTCTGGAAACACCATATATTTT
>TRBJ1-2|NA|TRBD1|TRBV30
CATERQGDYGYTF
TGTGCCACGGAAAGACAGGGGGACTATGGCTACACCTTC
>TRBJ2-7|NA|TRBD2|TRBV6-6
CASSYALAGSYEQYF
TGTGCCAGCAGTTACGCACTAGCGGGATCATACGAGCAGTACTTC
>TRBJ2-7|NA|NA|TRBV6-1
CASRRPGLHYEQYF
TGTGCCAGCAGAAGGCCGGGACTGCACTACGAGCAGTACTTC
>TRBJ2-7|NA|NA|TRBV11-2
CASSLAVYEQYF
TGTGCCAGCAGCTTAGCCGTCTACGAGCAGTACTTC
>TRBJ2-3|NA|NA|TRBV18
CASSPQGQTGDTQYF
TGTGCCAGCTCACCACAAGGACAGACTGGAGATACGCAGTATTTT
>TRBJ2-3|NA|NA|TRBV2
CASSPDSHTDTQYF
TGTGCCAGCAGCCCGGACAGCCACACAGATACGCAGTATTTT
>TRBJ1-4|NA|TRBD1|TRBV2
CASRDRGREKLFF
TGTGCCAGCCGGGACAGGGGGCGAGAAAAACTGTTTTTT
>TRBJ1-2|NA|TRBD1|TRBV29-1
CSVHGGFGQAEAVGYTF
TGCAGCGTTCACGGGGGATTTGGACAGGCCGAGGCGGTTGGCTACACCTTC
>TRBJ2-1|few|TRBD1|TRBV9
CASSIRPGTVSYNEQFF
TGTGCCAGCAGTATAAGACCCGGGACAGTCTCCTACAATGAGCAGTTCTTC
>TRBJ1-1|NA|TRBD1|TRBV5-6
CASSPGTAPEAFF
TGTGCCAGCAGTCCCGGGACAGCCCCTGAAGCTTTCTTT
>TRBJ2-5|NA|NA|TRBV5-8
CASSSGRLGLPGQETQYF
TGTGCCAGCAGCTCAGGTCGATTGGGCCTACCTGGTCAAGAGACCCAGTACTTC
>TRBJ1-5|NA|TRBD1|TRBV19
CASKDDRGANQPQHF
TGTGCCAGTAAGGACGACAGGGGAGCGAATCAGCCCCAGCATTTT
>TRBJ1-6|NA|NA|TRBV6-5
CASSRQGNSPLHF
TGTGCCAGCTCACGGCAGGGCAATTCACCCCTCCACTTT
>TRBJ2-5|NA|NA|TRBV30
CAWDQQGSGETQYF
TGTGCCTGGGATCAACAGGGTTCGGGAGAGACCCAGTACTTC
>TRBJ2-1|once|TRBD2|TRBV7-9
CASSLSGRPLNEQFF
TGTGCCAGCAGCCTAAGCGGGAGGCCCCTCAATGAGCAGTTCTTC
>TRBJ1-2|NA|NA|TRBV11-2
CASSLDLKAGRKAYGYTF
TGTGCCAGCAGCTTAGACCTCAAAGCGGGACGAAAAGCTTATGGCTACACCTTC